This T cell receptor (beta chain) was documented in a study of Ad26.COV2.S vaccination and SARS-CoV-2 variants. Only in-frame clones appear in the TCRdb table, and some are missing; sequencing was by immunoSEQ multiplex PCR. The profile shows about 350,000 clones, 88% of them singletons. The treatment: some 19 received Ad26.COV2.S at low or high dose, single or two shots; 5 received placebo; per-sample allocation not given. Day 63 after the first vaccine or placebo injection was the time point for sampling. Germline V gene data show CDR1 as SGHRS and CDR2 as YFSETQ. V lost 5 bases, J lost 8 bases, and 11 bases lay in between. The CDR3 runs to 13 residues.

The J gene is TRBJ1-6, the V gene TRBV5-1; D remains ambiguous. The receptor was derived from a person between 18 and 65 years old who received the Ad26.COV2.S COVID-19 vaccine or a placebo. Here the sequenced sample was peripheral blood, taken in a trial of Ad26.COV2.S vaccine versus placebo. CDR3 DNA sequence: TGCGCCAGCAGGTCGGGTGTTGATTCACCCCTCCACTTT. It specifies CASRSGVDSPLHF.